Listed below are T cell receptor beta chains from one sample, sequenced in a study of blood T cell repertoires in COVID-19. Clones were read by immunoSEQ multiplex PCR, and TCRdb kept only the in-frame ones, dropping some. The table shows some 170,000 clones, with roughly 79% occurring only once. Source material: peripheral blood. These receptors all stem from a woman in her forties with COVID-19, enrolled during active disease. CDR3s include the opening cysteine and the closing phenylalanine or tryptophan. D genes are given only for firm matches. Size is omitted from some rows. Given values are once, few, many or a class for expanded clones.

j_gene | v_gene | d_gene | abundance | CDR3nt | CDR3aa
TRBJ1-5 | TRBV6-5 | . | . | TGTGCCAGCAGTTCGGACAGACGCAATCAGCCCCAGCATTTT | CASSSDRRNQPQHF
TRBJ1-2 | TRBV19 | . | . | TGTGCCAGTTCTACAGGGACGATCCCTGGCTACACCTTC | CASSTGTIPGYTF
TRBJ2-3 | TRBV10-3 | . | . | TGTGCCATCAGAAGGGACTCATATAGCACAGATACGCAGTATTTT | CAIRRDSYSTDTQYF
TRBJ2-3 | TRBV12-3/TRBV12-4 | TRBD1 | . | TGTGCCAGCAGTTCAGACGGGACAGGGCCGGATTTT | CASSSDGTGPDF
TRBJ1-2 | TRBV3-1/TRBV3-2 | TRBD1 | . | TGTGCCAGCAGCGAACCCAGGGGGCGCTACACCTTC | CASSEPRGRYTF
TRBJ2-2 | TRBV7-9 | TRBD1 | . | TGTGCCAGCAGATCCCGACAGGGAACCGGGGAGCTGTTTTTT | CASRSRQGTGELFF
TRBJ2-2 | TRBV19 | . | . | TGTGCCAGTAGACCCAGAAAGAACACCGGGGAGCTGTTTTTT | CASRPRKNTGELFF
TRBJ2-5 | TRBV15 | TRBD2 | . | TGTGCCACCAGCAGAGCTGGGCCGGGACTAGGGGGGGAGACCCAGTACTTC | CATSRAGPGLGGETQYF
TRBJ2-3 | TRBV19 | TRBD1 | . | TGTGCCAGTTCGGGACAGGGGTTTACAGATACGCAGTATTTT | CASSGQGFTDTQYF
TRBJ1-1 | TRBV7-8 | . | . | TGTGCCAGCAGCTTACGGACAGCTAACACTGAAGCTTTCTTT | CASSLRTANTEAFF
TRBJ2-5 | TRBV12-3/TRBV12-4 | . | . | TGTGCCAGCAGTTGGGACTTACAAGAGACCCAGTACTTC | CASSWDLQETQYF
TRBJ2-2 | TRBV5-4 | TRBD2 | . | TGTGCCAGCAGCTTGGGAGCGGGAGGGGCCGGGGAGCTGTTTTTT | CASSLGAGGAGELFF
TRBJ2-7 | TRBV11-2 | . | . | TGTGCCAGCAGCCCTCAAGACACGGACGAGCAGTACTTC | CASSPQDTDEQYF
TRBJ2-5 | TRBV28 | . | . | TGTGCCAGCAGTTCGAGGATAGGAGAAGAGACCCAGTACTTC | CASSSRIGEETQYF
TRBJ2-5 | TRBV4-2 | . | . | TGTGCCAGCAGCCAAGTAGGGTCCAGCGGCCCGACAGGAGAGACCCAGTACTTC | CASSQVGSSGPTGETQYF
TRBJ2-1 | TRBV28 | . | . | TGTGCCAGCAGTTCCGCCGGGGGTGGGAACTACAATGAGCAGTTCTTC | CASSSAGGGNYNEQFF
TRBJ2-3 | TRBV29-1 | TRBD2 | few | TGCAGCGTTGAAGACACTAGCGGGGGGCTAGATACGCAGTATTTT | CSVEDTSGGLDTQYF
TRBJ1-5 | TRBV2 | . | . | TGTGCCAGCAGTGAACAGGGTAGCAATCAGCCCCAGCATTTT | CASSEQGSNQPQHF
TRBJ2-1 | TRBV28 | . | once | TGTGCCAGCAGTTTAAAGGGACTTTTAAGCTCCTACAATGAGCAGTTCTTC | CASSLKGLLSSYNEQFF
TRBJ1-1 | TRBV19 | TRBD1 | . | TGTGCCAGTAGTATTTTCGGGACAGGGAACACTGAAGCTTTCTTT | CASSIFGTGNTEAFF
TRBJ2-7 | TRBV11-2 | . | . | TGTGCCAGCAGCCCAGGGGACTACGAGCAGTACTTC | CASSPGDYEQYF
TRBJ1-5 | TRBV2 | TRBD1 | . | TGTGCCAGCAGTTGGGACAGGGGGGGTCAGCCCCAGCATTTT | CASSWDRGGQPQHF
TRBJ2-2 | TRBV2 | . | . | TGTGCCAGCAGGTTCCCTGCCGGGGAGCTGTTTTTT | CASRFPAGELFF
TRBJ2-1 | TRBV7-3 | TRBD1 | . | TGTGCCAGCAGCTTACACAGGGGCTCCTACAATGAGCAGTTCTTC | CASSLHRGSYNEQFF
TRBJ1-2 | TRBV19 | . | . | TGTGCCAGTAGAACAGGGTTTGGCTACACCTTC | CASRTGFGYTF
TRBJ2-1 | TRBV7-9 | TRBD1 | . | TGTGCCAGCAGCTTCCCGGGACAGAGTTCCTACAATGAGCAGTTCTTC | CASSFPGQSSYNEQFF
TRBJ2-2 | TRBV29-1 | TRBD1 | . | TGCAGCGTCGGACAGGGGAGGGGCGGGGAGCTGTTTTTT | CSVGQGRGGELFF
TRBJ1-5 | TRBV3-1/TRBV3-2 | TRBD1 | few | TGTGCCAGCAGCCGACAGGGTTCGGATCAGCCCCAGCATTTT | CASSRQGSDQPQHF
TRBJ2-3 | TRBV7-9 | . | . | TGTGCCAGCAGCTTCGCGGGAAGCACAGATACGCAGTATTTT | CASSFAGSTDTQYF
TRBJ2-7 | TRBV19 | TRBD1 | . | TGTGCCAGTAGTCCACACCAACAGGGGTACGAGCAGTACTTC | CASSPHQQGYEQYF
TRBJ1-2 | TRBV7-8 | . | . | TGTGCCAGCAGCTTAGAAGGACAGATGTTGTATGGCTACACCTTC | CASSLEGQMLYGYTF
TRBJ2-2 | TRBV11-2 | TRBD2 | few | TGTGCCAGCAGCTTACACGGACTAGCGGGACTCACCGGGGAGCTGTTTTTT | CASSLHGLAGLTGELFF
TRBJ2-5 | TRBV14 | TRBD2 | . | TGTGCCAGCAGCCAATTATTGTTAACTACTAGCGGGAGGTACCAAGAGACCCAGTACTTC | CASSQLLLTTSGRYQETQYF
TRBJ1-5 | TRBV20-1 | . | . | TGCAGTGCTAGTTGGCCAGGGGGCAATCAGCCCCAGCATTTT | CSASWPGGNQPQHF
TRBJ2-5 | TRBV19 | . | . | TGTGCCAGTAGTATAGCCCGAATCGGGCGGGCCGGAGGGACCCAGTACTTC | CASSIARIGRAGGTQYF
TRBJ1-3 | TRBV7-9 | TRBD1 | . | TGTGCCAGCAGCGAGCGCCGGGACAGACGAAACACCATATATTTT | CASSERRDRRNTIYF
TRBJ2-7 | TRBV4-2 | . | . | TGTGCCAGCAGCCAGGCCTTAGGGGCGAAACAAGACTACGAGCAGTACTTC | CASSQALGAKQDYEQYF